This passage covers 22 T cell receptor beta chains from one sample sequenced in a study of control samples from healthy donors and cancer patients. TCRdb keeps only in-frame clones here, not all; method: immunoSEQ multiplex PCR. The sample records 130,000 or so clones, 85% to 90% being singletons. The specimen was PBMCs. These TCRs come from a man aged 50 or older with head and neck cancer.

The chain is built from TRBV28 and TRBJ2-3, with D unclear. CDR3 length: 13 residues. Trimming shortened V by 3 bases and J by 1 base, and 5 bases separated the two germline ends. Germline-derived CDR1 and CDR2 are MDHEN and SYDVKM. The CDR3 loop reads CASSFGGTDTQYF. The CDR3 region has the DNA TGTGCCAGCAGTTTTGGTGGCACAGATACGCAGTATTTT.

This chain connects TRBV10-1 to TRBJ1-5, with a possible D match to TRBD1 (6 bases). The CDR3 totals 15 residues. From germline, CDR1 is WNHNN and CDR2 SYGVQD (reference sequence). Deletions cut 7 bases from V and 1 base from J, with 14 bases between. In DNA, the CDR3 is TGCGCCAGCACCAACAGGGCAACGAGCAATCAGCCCCAGCATTTT. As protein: CASTNRATSNQPQHF.

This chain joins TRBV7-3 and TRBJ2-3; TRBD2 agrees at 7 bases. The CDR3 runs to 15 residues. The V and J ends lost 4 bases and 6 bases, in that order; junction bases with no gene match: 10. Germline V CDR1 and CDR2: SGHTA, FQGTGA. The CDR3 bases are TGTGCCAGCAGCTCCGGGGGGATTCCATCGGATACGCAGTATTTT. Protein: CASSSGGIPSDTQYF.

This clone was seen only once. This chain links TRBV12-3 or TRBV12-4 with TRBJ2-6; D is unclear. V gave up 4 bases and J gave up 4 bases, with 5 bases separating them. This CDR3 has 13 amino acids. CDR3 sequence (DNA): TGTGCCAGCAGTTCCCTAGGGGCCAACGTCCTGACTTTC. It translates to CASSSLGANVLTF.

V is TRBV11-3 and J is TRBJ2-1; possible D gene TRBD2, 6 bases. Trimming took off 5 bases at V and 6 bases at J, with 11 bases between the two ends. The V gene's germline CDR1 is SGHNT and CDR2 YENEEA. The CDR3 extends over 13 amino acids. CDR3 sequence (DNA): TGTGCCAGCAGCCCGGACTATTTCAATGAGCAGTTCTTC. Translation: CASSPDYFNEQFF.

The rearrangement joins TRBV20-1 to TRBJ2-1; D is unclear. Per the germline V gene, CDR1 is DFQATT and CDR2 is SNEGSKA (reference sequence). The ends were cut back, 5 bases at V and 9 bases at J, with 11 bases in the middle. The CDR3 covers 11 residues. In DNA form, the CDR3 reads TGCAGTGCTCCAGTGGTTATTGAGCAGTTCTTC. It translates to CSAPVVIEQFF.

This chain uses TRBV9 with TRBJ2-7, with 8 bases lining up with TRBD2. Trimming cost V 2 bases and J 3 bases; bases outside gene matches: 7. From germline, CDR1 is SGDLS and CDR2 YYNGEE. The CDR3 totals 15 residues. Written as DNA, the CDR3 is TGTGCCAGCAGCGTCGGACTAGCTAGTGTCTACGAGCAGTACTTC. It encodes CASSVGLASVYEQYF.

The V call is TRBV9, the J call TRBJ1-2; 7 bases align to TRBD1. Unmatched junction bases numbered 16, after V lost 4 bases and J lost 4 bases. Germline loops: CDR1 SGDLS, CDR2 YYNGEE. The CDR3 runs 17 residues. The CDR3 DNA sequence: TGTGCCAGCAGCATCGGGGGCTTTGACAGGGCGAGCTATGGCTACACCTTC. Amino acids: CASSIGGFDRASYGYTF.

Written as DNA, the CDR3 is TGTGCCAGTAGAACAGGGATGTGGCAAGAGACCCAGTACTTC. Residues: CASRTGMWQETQYF. This chain uses TRBV7-9 with TRBJ2-5, with a possible D match to TRBD1 (6 bases). The CDR3 consists of 14 residues. V was shortened by 9 bases and J by 2 bases, with 16 bases between the two germline ends. Germline loops: CDR1 SEHNR, CDR2 FQNEAQ (reference sequence). Full variable domain (rest looked up from reference TRBV7-9 and TRBJ2-5): DTGVSQNPRHKITKRGQNVTFRCDPISEHNRLYWYRQTLGQGPEFLTYFQNEAQLEKSRLLSDRFSAERPKGSFSTLEIQRTEQGDSAMYLCASRTGMWQETQYFGPGTRLLVL.

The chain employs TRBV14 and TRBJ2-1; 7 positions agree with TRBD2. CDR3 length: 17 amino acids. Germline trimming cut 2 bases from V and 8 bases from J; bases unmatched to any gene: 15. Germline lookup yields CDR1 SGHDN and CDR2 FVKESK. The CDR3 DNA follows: TGTGCCAGCAGCCAAATCAGACTAGCCATAGCAGTCCATGAGCAGTTCTTC. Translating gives CASSQIRLAIAVHEQFF.

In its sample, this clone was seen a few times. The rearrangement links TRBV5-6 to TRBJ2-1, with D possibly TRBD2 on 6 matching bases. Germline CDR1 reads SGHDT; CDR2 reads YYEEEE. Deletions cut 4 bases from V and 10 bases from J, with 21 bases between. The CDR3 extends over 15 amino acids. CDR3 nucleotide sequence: TGTGCCAGCAGCCTCCCCCGGGACTCCATTATCGAGCAGTTCTTC. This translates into CASSLPRDSIIEQFF.

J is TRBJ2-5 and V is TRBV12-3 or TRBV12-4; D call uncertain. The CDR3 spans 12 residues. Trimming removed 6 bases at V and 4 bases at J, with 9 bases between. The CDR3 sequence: CASSLMSETQYF. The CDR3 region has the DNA TGTGCCAGCAGCCTAATGTCAGAGACCCAGTACTTC.

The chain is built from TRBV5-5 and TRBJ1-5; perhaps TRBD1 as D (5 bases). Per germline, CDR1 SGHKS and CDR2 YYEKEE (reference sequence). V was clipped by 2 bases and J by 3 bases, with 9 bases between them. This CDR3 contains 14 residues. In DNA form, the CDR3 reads TGTGCCAGCAGCTTAGGGACCTTCAATCAGCCCCAGCATTTT. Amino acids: CASSLGTFNQPQHF.

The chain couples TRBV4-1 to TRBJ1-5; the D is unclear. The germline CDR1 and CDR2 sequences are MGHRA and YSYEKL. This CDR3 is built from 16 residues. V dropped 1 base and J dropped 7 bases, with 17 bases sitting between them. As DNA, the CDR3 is TGCGCCAGCAGCCAAGGGACGGACCCTGGGTGGCAGCCCCAGCATTTT. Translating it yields CASSQGTDPGWQPQHF.

CDR3 sequence: CASSQVRLAGQEQFF. The CDR3 bases are TGTGCCAGCAGCCAAGTCCGACTAGCGGGGCAGGAGCAGTTCTTC. The chain is built from TRBV3-1 (or the pseudogene TRBV3-2) and TRBJ2-1, with 11 bases matching TRBD2. Germline V gene data show CDR1 as LGHDT and CDR2 as YNNKEL (reference sequence). The CDR3 totals 15 residues. The trim removed 1 base at V and 10 bases at J, leaving 6 bases unmatched.

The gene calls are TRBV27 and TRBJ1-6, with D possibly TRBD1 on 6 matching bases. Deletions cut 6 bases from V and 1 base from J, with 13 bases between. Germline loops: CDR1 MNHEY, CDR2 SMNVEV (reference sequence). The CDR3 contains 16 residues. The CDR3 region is CASSITGFSYNSPLHF. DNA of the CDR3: TGTGCCAGCAGCATCACAGGGTTTTCCTATAATTCACCCCTCCACTTT.

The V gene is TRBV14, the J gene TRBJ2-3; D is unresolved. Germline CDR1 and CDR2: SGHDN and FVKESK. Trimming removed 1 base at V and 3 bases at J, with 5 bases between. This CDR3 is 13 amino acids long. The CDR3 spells CASSQGRTDTQYF. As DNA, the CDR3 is TGTGCCAGCAGCCAAGGAAGAACAGATACGCAGTATTTT.

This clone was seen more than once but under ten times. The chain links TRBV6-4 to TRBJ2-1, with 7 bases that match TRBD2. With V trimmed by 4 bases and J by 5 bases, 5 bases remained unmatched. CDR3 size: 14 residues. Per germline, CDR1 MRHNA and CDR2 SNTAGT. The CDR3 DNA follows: TGTGCCAGCAGTGTGAGGAGCGGGGACAATGAGCAGTTCTTC. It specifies CASSVRSGDNEQFF.

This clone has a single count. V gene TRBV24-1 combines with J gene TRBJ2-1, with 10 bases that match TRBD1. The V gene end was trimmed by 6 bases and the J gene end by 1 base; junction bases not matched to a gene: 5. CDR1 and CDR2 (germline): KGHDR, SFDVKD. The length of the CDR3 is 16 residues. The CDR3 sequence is CATSPRTGGSYNEQFF. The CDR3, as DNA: TGTGCCACCAGTCCGAGGACAGGGGGTTCCTACAATGAGCAGTTCTTC.

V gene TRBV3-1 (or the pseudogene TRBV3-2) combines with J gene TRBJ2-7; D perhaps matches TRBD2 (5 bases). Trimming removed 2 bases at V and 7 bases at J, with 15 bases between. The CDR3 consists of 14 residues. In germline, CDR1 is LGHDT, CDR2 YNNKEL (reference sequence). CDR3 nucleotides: TGTGCCAGCAGCCAAACGGACGGGATAGTAGAGCAGTACTTC. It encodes CASSQTDGIVEQYF.

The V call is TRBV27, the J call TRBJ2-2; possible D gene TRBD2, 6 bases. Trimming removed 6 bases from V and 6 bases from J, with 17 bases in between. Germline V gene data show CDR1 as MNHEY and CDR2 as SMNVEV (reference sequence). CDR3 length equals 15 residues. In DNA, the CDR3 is TGTGCCAGCAGGTTCGGGACTCCTTGGGCCGGGGAGCTGTTTTTT. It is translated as CASRFGTPWAGELFF.

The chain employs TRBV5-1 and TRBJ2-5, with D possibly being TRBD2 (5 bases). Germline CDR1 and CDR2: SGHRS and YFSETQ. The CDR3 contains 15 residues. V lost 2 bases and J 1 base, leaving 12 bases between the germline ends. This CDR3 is CASSLQAAVQETQYF. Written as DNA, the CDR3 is TGCGCCAGCAGCTTACAAGCAGCGGTCCAAGAGACCCAGTACTTC.